One sample yielded the 27 T cell receptor beta chains listed below, sequenced in a study of cytomegalovirus exposure and HLA in healthy donors (dated by TCRdb to about 2017). The library was generated by the immunoSEQ multiplex PCR assay. For the multiplex PCR, a mixture combining 60 forward primers for TCR Vbeta segments and 13 reverse primers for TCR Jbeta segments was used. Not all clones reach the TCRdb copy of this immuneACCESS table, which keeps in-frame sequences only. Checked studies attribute under half of the gap to unresolved V genes and leave the rest unexplained. The sample contains some 85,000 clones, around 84% of them found a single time. The ten largest clones add up to roughly 2.4% of the sample. The sample taken for sequencing was PBMCs. The receptor source for this set is a woman aged 50 to 65 in good health and CMV-seronegative.

The chain uses TRBV29-1 and TRBJ2-3, with 7 bases matching TRBD1. The CDR3 extends over 14 amino acids. The germline V gene has CDR1 SQVTM and CDR2 ANQGSEA. The J segment lost 7 bases and the V segment lost 4 bases, leaving 11 bases of the junction unmatched. CDR3 coding DNA: TGCAGCGTTGGTCGGGACAGCCCATCTAATACGCAGTATTTT. Translating gives CSVGRDSPSNTQYF.

This clone occurred a few times. This rearrangement joins TRBV5-4 to TRBJ2-2; TRBD2 aligns across 12 bases. The CDR3 runs 15 residues. The germline gives CDR1 SGHNT, CDR2 YYREEE (reference sequence). The ends lost 4 bases at V and 6 bases at J; junction bases unmatched: 4. The CDR3 region has the DNA TGTGCCAGCAGCCTGACTAGCGGGGGAGCCGGGGAGCTGTTTTTT. As protein: CASSLTSGGAGELFF.

The chain joins TRBV18 to TRBJ1-1; D is perhaps TRBD1 (5 bases). Looked up from germline, CDR1 is KGHSH and CDR2 is LQKENI. With 4 bases removed from V and 5 bases from J, the gap between germline ends came to 17 bases. CDR3 length: 15 amino acids. CDR3 loop: CASSRALLEGTEAFF. CDR3 nucleotide sequence: TGTGCCAGCTCACGAGCCCTCCTGGAGGGGACTGAAGCTTTCTTT.

The chain employs TRBV2 and TRBJ2-7, with D uncertain. The germline CDR1 and CDR2 sequences are SNHLY and FYNNEI. This CDR3 has 13 amino acids. V was shortened by 1 base and J by 3 bases, with 7 bases between the two germline ends. CDR3 sequence reads: CASSEGAYYEQYF. The CDR3, as DNA: TGTGCCAGCAGTGAAGGGGCATACTACGAGCAGTACTTC.

This chain uses TRBV5-1 with TRBJ1-1, with a possible D match to TRBD1 (6 bases). The length of the CDR3 is 13 residues. Germline CDR1 SGHRS, CDR2 YFSETQ. The V gene lost 0 bases and the J gene lost 6 bases, with 9 bases spanning the gap. CDR3 sequence (DNA): TGCGCCAGCAGCTTGGGGGGGCAGCCTGAAGCTTTCTTT. It yields the protein CASSLGGQPEAFF.

This clone was found once. V gene TRBV18 combines with J gene TRBJ1-1, with TRBD1 identical over 7 bases. The CDR3 runs to 16 residues. V lost 3 bases, J lost 5 bases, and 12 bases stayed unmatched. Germline lookup yields CDR1 KGHSH and CDR2 LQKENI. The CDR3 nucleotides read TGTGCCAGCTCACCCACGCACGATTCAGGGGGGACTGAAGCTTTCTTT. It specifies CASSPTHDSGGTEAFF.

This clone has just one count. V usage is TRBV4-2 and J usage is TRBJ2-1; the D gene is possibly TRBD1 (6 bases). The V and J ends lost 3 bases and 5 bases respectively, with 23 bases between them. CDR3 length equals 18 residues. The V gene's germline CDR1 is LGHNA and CDR2 YNFKEQ. Written as DNA, the CDR3 is TGTGCCAGCAGCCATGAGGGGCTGGGACAAAAAACAAACAATGAGCAGTTCTTC. Amino acids: CASSHEGLGQKTNNEQFF.

The DNA of the CDR3 is TGTGCCAGCAGCTGGCGGTCGGGAAACCGCCCTCTAGCCAAAAACATTCAGTACTTC. As protein: CASSWRSGNRPLAKNIQYF. The rearrangement uses TRBV5-6 and TRBJ2-4, with D perhaps matching TRBD2 (5 bases). This CDR3 comprises 19 residues. The V end was cut by 3 bases, the J end by 0 bases, with 22 bases between. Germline V gives CDR1 SGHDT, CDR2 YYEEEE.

This chain links TRBV28 with TRBJ2-5; D is perhaps TRBD2 (6 bases). V gave up 2 bases and J gave up 4 bases, with 11 bases separating them. Per germline, CDR1 MDHEN and CDR2 SYDVKM. The CDR3 has 14 residues. The DNA for the CDR3 is TGTGCCAGCAGTTTAAGACTGGGAGGAGAGACCCAGTACTTC. Amino acid sequence: CASSLRLGGETQYF. Complete variable domain (other parts from reference TRBV28 and TRBJ2-5): DVKVTQSSRYLVKRTGEKVFLECVQDMDHENMFWYRQDPGLGLRLIYFSYDVKMKEKGDIPEGYSVSREKKERFSLILESASTNQTSMYLCASSLRLGGETQYFGPGTRLLVL.

The chain joins TRBV10-1 to TRBJ1-5; unclear D gene. Per the germline V gene, CDR1 is WNHNN and CDR2 is SYGVQD (reference sequence). This CDR3 comprises 13 residues. V lost 3 bases and J lost 0, with 3 bases in between. DNA for the CDR3: TGCGCCAGCAGTGACGGTAGCAATCAGCCCCAGCATTTT. It translates to CASSDGSNQPQHF.

The chain's CDR3 is CASREDFSNQPQHF. The CDR3 nucleotides are TGTGCCAGTAGGGAGGACTTTAGCAATCAGCCCCAGCATTTT. The rearrangement uses TRBV19 and TRBJ1-5, with D uncertain. Germline V lookup: CDR1 LNHDA, CDR2 SQIVND (reference sequence). CDR3 length equals 14 residues. With 6 bases removed from V and 0 bases from J, the gap between germline ends came to 9 bases. The whole variable domain, filled in from reference TRBV19 and TRBJ1-5, reads DGGITQSPKYLFRKEGQNVTLSCEQNLNHDAMYWYRQDPGQGLRLIYYSQIVNDFQKGDIAEGYSVSREKKESFPLTVTSAQKNPTAFYLCASREDFSNQPQHFGDGTRLSIL.

The chain links TRBV28 to TRBJ1-2; 8 bases are a match to TRBD1. Per germline, CDR1 MDHEN and CDR2 SYDVKM. With V trimmed by 7 bases and J by 4 bases, 8 bases remained unmatched. The CDR3 has 14 residues. CDR3 DNA: TGTGCCAGCATCCCAATGGACAGGGTCTATGGCTACACCTTC. Translating it yields CASIPMDRVYGYTF.

The rearrangement uses TRBV4-2 and TRBJ1-1, with D maybe TRBD1 (6 bases). Per the germline V gene, CDR1 is LGHNA and CDR2 is YNFKEQ. Trimming stripped 1 base from V and 2 bases from J, with 14 bases between. The CDR3 is 16 residues long. The CDR3 spells CASSQATGSFNTEAFF. CDR3 nucleotide sequence: TGTGCCAGCAGCCAAGCTACAGGGTCTTTTAACACTGAAGCTTTCTTT.

The J gene is TRBJ2-5, the V gene TRBV6-5, with 10 bases matching TRBD1. With V trimmed by 6 bases and J by 4 bases, 2 bases remained unmatched. Germline V gene lookup returns CDR1 MNHEY and CDR2 SVGAGI. CDR3 length equals 13 residues. The CDR3 DNA is TGTGCCAGCAGGACAGGGGGCTCAGAGACCCAGTACTTC. Amino acid sequence: CASRTGGSETQYF.

This chain connects TRBV27 to TRBJ1-1; TRBD1 might be the D (6 bases). The V end lost 5 bases, the J end lost 2 bases, and 18 bases lay between the germline ends. The CDR3 sequence is 16 residues long. The V gene's germline CDR1 is MNHEY and CDR2 SMNVEV (reference sequence). This CDR3 reads CASSPDPGHTNTEAFF. The CDR3 bases are TGTGCCAGCAGTCCTGATCCGGGACATACAAACACTGAAGCTTTCTTT.

CDR3 DNA: TGCGCCAGCAGTGGACTTGAGCAGTTCTTC. Translating gives CASSGLEQFF. The chain is built from TRBV10-2 and TRBJ2-1; no definite D call. Per germline, CDR1 WSHSY and CDR2 SAAADI. This CDR3 has 10 amino acids. The ends were cut back, 4 bases at V and 9 bases at J, with 4 bases in the middle.

The genes are TRBV1 and TRBJ2-7; TRBD2 reflects the table's D call only, with no check against the DNA. TRBV1 counts as a pseudogene. The CDR3 covers 17 residues. As DNA, the CDR3 is TGCACCAGCAGCCAAGAGCTACTAGCGGGGCGACTCTACGAGCAGTACGTC. It specifies CTSSQELLAGRLYEQYV.

The chain uses TRBV27 and TRBJ2-3; TRBD1 might be the D (5 bases). The V and J ends lost 10 bases and 8 bases respectively, with 19 bases between them. Per the germline V gene, CDR1 is MNHEY and CDR2 is SMNVEV (reference sequence). CDR3 length: 13 amino acids. The CDR3 DNA is TGTGCCACCCAAGGAGCGAGAAGGGGTACGCAGTATTTT. Protein product: CATQGARRGTQYF.

The chain couples TRBV7-2 to TRBJ1-1; D is unresolved. Germline CDR1 SGHTA, CDR2 FQGNSA. Trimming left V 5 bases short and J 2 bases short, with 15 bases between. The CDR3 has 15 amino acids. The CDR3 reads CASSAPQVDNTEAFF. Written as DNA, the CDR3 is TGTGCCAGCAGCGCACCCCAGGTGGATAACACTGAAGCTTTCTTT.

The V call is TRBV27, the J call TRBJ1-2; 10 positions match TRBD1. V lost 5 bases to trimming and J lost 7 bases; unmatched junction nucleotides: 4. This CDR3 region has 13 residues. Germline values: CDR1 MNHEY, CDR2 SMNVEV (reference sequence). CDR3: CASSPGTGVGYTF. DNA of the CDR3: TGTGCCAGCAGTCCAGGGACAGGGGTTGGCTACACCTTC.

The chain couples TRBV5-5 to TRBJ2-7; 10 bases fit TRBD2. Looked up from germline, CDR1 is SGHKS and CDR2 is YYEKEE (reference sequence). This CDR3 has 15 amino acids. Losses at the gene ends were 0 bases for V and 4 bases for J; bases not matched to a gene: 4. The CDR3 protein is CASSLEGLALYEQYF. In nucleotides, the CDR3 is TGTGCCAGCAGCTTGGAGGGACTAGCGCTATACGAGCAGTACTTC. The full variable domain, rest sourced from reference TRBV5-5 and TRBJ2-7, is DAGVTQSPTHLIKTRGQQVTLRCSPISGHKSVSWYQQVLGQGPQFIFQYYEKEERGRGNFPDRFSARQFPNYSSELNVNALLLGDSALYLCASSLEGLALYEQYFGPGTRLTVT.

This chain connects TRBV5-1 to TRBJ2-3; 9 nucleotides align to TRBD1. The germline V gene has CDR1 SGHRS and CDR2 YFSETQ. The J segment lost 3 bases and the V segment lost 0 bases, leaving 11 bases of the junction unmatched. The CDR3 totals 18 residues. The CDR3 sequence is CASSLAYRGQMVTDTQYF. DNA for the CDR3: TGCGCCAGCAGCTTGGCTTACAGGGGGCAAATGGTAACAGATACGCAGTATTTT.

This clone was detected only a few times. The CDR3 coding sequence is TGTGCCAGCAGCTTGGGACAGTACTGGCCAGGGGGCACTGAAGCTTTCTTT. It yields the protein CASSLGQYWPGGTEAFF. The J gene is TRBJ1-1, the V gene TRBV5-8; 7 nucleotides match TRBD1. The CDR3 totals 17 residues. CDR1 and CDR2 from the germline V gene are SGHTS and YDEGEE. The V and J ends lost 0 bases and 4 bases, in that order; junction bases with no gene match: 12.

This CDR3 reads CATGQIDTEAFF. As DNA, the CDR3 is TGTGCCACCGGACAGATAGACACTGAAGCTTTCTTT. V gene TRBV15 combines with J gene TRBJ1-1; D is perhaps TRBD1 (6 bases). V was shortened by 8 bases and J by 3 bases, with 10 bases between the two germline ends. The CDR3 runs 12 residues. The germline V gene encodes CDR1 LNHNV and CDR2 YYDKDF (reference sequence). The variable domain in full, completed from reference TRBV15 and TRBJ1-1, reads DAMVIQNPRYQVTQFGKPVTLSCSQTLNHNVMYWYQQKSSQAPKLLFHYYDKDFNNEADTPDNFQSRRPNTSFCFLDIRSPGLGDTAMYLCATGQIDTEAFFGQGTRLTVV.

The chain employs TRBV15 and TRBJ2-7; unclear D gene. Germline CDR1 and CDR2: LNHNV and YYDKDF (reference sequence). This CDR3 spans 13 amino acids. Trimming left V 5 bases short and J 3 bases short, with 11 bases between. This CDR3 reads CATSALVGYEQYF. Here the CDR3 DNA reads TGTGCCACCAGCGCCCTCGTCGGCTACGAGCAGTACTTC. The full variable domain, its missing parts supplied by reference TRBV15 and TRBJ2-7, is DAMVIQNPRYQVTQFGKPVTLSCSQTLNHNVMYWYQQKSSQAPKLLFHYYDKDFNNEADTPDNFQSRRPNTSFCFLDIRSPGLGDTAMYLCATSALVGYEQYFGPGTRLTVT.

The chain links TRBV6-6 to TRBJ2-3; perhaps TRBD2 as D (6 bases). CDR3 size: 16 residues. Germline V gene data show CDR1 as MNHNY and CDR2 as SVGAGI (reference sequence). Deletions cut 6 bases from V and 1 base from J, with 17 bases between. The CDR3 DNA sequence: TGTGCCAGCAGGGACTATAGCGGAAAGGGCACAGATACGCAGTATTTT. This encodes CASRDYSGKGTDTQYF.

The chain has TRBV19 and TRBJ2-1, with D possibly matching TRBD2 (6 bases). CDR1 is LNHDA and CDR2 is SQIVND in the germline V gene (reference sequence). V was trimmed by 5 bases and J by 5 bases, leaving 16 bases between them. CDR3 size: 15 residues. This chain's CDR3 is CASSPHGGRNNEQFF. The CDR3 DNA reads as TGTGCCAGTAGTCCACACGGGGGAAGAAACAATGAGCAGTTCTTC. Full variable domain (remainder filled in from reference TRBV19 and TRBJ2-1): DGGITQSPKYLFRKEGQNVTLSCEQNLNHDAMYWYRQDPGQGLRLIYYSQIVNDFQKGDIAEGYSVSREKKESFPLTVTSAQKNPTAFYLCASSPHGGRNNEQFFGPGTRLTVL.